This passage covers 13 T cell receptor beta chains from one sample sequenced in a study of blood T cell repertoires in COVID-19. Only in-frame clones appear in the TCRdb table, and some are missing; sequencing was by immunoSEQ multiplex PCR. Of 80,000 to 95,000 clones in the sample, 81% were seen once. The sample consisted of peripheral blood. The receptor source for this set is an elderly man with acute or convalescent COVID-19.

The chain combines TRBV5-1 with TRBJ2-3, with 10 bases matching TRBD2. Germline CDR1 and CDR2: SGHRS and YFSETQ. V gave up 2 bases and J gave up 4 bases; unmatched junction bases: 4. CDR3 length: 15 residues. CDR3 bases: TGCGCCAGCAGCTTATCGGGACTAGCGTCAGATACGCAGTATTTT. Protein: CASSLSGLASDTQYF.

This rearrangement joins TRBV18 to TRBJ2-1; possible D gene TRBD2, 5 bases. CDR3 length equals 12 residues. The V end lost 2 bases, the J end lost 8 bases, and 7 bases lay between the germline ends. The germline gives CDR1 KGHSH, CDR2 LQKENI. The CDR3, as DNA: TGTGCCAGCTCACCAGGACTGTATGAGCAGTTCTTC. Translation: CASSPGLYEQFF.

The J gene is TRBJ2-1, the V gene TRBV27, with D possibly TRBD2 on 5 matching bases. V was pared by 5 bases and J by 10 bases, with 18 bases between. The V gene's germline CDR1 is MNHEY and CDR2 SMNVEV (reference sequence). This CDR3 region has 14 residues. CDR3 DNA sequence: TGTGCCAGCAGTGTCGGGATCCTCAATAGCGAGCAGTTCTTC. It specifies CASSVGILNSEQFF.

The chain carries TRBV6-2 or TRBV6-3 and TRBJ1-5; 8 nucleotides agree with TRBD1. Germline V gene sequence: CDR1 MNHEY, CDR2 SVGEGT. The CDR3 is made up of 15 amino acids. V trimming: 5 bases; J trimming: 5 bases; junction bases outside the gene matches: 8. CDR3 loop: CASSPLDRADQPQHF. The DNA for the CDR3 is TGTGCCAGCAGTCCCCTGGACAGGGCTGATCAGCCCCAGCATTTT.

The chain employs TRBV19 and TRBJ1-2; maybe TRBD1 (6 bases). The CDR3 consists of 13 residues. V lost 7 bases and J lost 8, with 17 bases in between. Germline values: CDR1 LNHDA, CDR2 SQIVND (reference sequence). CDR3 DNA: TGTGCCAGTATTGGGACATCCAGGAGCGGCTACACCTTC. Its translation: CASIGTSRSGYTF. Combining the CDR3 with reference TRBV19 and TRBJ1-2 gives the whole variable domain DGGITQSPKYLFRKEGQNVTLSCEQNLNHDAMYWYRQDPGQGLRLIYYSQIVNDFQKGDIAEGYSVSREKKESFPLTVTSAQKNPTAFYLCASIGTSRSGYTFGSGTRLTVV.

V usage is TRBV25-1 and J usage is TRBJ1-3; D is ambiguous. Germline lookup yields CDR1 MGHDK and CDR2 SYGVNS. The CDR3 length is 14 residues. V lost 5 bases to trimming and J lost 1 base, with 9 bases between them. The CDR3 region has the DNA TGTGCCAGCAGTAGAGGGTGGTCTGGAAACACCATATATTTT. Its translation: CASSRGWSGNTIYF.

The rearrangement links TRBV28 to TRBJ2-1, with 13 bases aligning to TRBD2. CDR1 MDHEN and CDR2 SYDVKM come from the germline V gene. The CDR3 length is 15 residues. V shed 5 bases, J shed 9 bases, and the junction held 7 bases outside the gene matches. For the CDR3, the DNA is TGTGCCAGCAGTCCACCGGGACTAGCGGGAAGTGAGCAGTTCTTC. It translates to CASSPPGLAGSEQFF.

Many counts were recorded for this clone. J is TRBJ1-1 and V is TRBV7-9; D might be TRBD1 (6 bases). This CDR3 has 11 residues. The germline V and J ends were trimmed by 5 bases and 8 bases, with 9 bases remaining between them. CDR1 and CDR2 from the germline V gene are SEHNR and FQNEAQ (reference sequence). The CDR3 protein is CASSLGQEAFF. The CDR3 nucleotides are TGTGCCAGCAGCCTAGGACAGGAAGCTTTCTTT.

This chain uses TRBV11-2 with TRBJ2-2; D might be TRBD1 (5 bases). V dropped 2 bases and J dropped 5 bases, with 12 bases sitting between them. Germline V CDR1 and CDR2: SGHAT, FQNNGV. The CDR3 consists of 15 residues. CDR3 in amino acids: CASSLINRLTGELFF. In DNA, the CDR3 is TGTGCCAGCAGCTTAATTAACAGGTTGACCGGGGAGCTGTTTTTT.

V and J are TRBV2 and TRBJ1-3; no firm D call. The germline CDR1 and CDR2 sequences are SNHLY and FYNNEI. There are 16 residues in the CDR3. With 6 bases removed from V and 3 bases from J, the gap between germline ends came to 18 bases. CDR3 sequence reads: CASRVTLGSFGNTIYF. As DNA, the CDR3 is TGTGCCAGCAGGGTCACCCTCGGGTCGTTTGGAAACACCATATATTTT.

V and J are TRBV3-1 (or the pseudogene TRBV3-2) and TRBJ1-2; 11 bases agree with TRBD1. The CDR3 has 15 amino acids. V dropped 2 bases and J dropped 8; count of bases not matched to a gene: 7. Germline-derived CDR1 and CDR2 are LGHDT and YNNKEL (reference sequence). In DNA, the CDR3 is TGTGCCAGCAGCCAACGAGGACAGGGGGCGGGCGGCTACACCTTC. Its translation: CASSQRGQGAGGYTF.

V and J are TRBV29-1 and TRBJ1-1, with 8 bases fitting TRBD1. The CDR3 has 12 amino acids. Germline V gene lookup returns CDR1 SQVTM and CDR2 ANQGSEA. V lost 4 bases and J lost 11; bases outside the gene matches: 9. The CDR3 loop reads CSVVGDRRLAFF. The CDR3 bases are TGCAGCGTTGTGGGGGACAGGAGGCTGGCTTTCTTT.

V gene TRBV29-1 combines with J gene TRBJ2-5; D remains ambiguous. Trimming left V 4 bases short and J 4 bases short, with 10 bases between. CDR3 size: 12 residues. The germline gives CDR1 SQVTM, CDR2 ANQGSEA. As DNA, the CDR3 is TGCAGCGTTGGTCAACAGAGAGAGACCCAGTACTTC. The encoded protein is CSVGQQRETQYF.